These 2 T cell receptor beta chains were all obtained from the same sample, sequenced in a study of Graves' ophthalmopathy and Graves' hyperthyroidism. Amplified TCR beta CDR3 regions were obtained using RNA transcripts as template. An initial RT-PCR round employing HTBI primers preceded a second-round multiplex PCR. One entry per CDR3 protein results from TCRdb running MiXCR on the multiplex PCR reads. The table shows 300,000 to 500,000 distinct CDR3 sequences, with approximately 15% occurring only once. Sequencing used peripheral blood. These receptors came from a woman younger than 30 with stable Graves' hyperthyroidism.

This clonotype was seen a few times. The J gene is TRBJ2-7, the V gene TRBV11-3; tentative D call: TRBD2 (5 bases). The CDR3 is 13 residues long. Trimming took 5 bases from V and 7 from J, leaving 15 bases between them. Germline loops: CDR1 SGHNT, CDR2 YENEEA. The CDR3 protein is CASSGSSGREQYF. The CDR3 bases are TGTGCCAGCAGCGGATCCTCGGGAAGAGAGCAGTACTTC. The whole variable domain, remainder taken from reference TRBV11-3 and TRBJ2-7, is EAGVVQSPRYKIIEKKQPVAFWCNPISGHNTLYWYLQNLGQGPELLIRYENEEAVDDSQLPKDRFSAERLKGVDSTLKIQPAELGDSAVYLCASSGSSGREQYFGPGTRLTVT.

This clonotype was seen ten or more times. This chain links TRBV19 with TRBJ1-6, with D tentatively TRBD1 (5 bases). The CDR3 is made up of 15 amino acids. V was cut by 6 bases and J by 7 bases, with 16 bases left in between. Germline CDR1 reads LNHDA; CDR2 reads SQIVND (reference sequence). The CDR3 DNA is TGTGCCAGTAGCCCTTATGCGGGGACGAATTCACCCCTCCACTTT. This translates into CASSPYAGTNSPLHF.